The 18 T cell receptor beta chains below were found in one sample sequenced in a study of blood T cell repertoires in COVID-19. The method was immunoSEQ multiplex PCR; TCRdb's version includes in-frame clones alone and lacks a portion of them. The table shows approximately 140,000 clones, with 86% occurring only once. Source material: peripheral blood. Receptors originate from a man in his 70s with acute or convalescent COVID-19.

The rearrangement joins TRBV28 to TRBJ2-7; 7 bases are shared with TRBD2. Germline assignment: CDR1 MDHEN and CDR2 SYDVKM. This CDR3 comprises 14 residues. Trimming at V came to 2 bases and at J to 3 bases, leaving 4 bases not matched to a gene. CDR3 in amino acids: CASSLLRENYEQYF. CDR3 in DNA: TGTGCCAGCAGTTTACTGCGGGAGAACTACGAGCAGTACTTC.

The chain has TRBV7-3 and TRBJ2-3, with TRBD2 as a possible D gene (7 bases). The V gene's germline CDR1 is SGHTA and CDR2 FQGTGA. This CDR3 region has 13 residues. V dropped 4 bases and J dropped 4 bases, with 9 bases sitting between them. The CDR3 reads CASSWGGADTQYF. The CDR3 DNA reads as TGTGCCAGCAGCTGGGGGGGCGCAGATACGCAGTATTTT.

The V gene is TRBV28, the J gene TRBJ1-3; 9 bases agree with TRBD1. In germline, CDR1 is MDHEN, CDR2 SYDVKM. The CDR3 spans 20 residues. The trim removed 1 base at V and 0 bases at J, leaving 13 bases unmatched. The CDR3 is CASSLYGPGQGGSSGNTIYF. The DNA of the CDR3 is TGTGCCAGCAGTTTATATGGACCGGGACAGGGTGGAAGCTCTGGAAACACCATATATTTT. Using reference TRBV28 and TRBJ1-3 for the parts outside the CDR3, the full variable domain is DVKVTQSSRYLVKRTGEKVFLECVQDMDHENMFWYRQDPGLGLRLIYFSYDVKMKEKGDIPEGYSVSREKKERFSLILESASTNQTSMYLCASSLYGPGQGGSSGNTIYFGEGSWLTVV.

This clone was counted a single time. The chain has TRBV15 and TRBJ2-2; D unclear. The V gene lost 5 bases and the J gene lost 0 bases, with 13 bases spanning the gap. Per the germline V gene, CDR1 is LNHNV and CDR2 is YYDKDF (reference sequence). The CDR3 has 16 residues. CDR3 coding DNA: TGTGCCACCAGCTTAAATCTGGGCGCGAACACCGGGGAGCTGTTTTTT. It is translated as CATSLNLGANTGELFF.

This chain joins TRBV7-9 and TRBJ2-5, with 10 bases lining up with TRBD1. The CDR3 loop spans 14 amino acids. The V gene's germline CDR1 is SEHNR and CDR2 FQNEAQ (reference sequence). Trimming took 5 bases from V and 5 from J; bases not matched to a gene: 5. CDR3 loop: CASSTGQGSETQYF. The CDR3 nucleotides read TGTGCCAGCAGCACGGGACAGGGGTCTGAGACCCAGTACTTC.

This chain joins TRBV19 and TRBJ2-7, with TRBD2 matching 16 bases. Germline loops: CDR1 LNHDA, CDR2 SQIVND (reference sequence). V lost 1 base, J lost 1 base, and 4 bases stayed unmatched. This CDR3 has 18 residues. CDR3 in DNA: TGTGCCAGTAGTATAGGGGGACTAGCGGGAGGGCCTTCCTACGAGCAGTACTTC. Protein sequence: CASSIGGLAGGPSYEQYF.

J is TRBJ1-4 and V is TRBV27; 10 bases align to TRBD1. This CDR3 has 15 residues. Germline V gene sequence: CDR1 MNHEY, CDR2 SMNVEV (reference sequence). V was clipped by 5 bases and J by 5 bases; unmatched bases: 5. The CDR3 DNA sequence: TGTGCCAGCAGTACCGCGGGACAGGGGAATGAAAAACTGTTTTTT. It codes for CASSTAGQGNEKLFF.

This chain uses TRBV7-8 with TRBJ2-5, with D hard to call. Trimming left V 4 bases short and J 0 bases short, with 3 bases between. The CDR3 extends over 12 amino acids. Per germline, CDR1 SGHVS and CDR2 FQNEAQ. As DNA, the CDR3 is TGTGCCAGCAGCTCGGACCAAGAGACCCAGTACTTC. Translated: CASSSDQETQYF.

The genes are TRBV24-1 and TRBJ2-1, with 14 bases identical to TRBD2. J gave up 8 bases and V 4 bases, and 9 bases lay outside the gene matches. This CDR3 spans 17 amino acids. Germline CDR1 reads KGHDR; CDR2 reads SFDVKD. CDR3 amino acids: CATSDPGTSGRRDEQFF. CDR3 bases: TGTGCCACCAGTGACCCCGGGACTAGCGGGAGAAGGGATGAGCAGTTCTTC.

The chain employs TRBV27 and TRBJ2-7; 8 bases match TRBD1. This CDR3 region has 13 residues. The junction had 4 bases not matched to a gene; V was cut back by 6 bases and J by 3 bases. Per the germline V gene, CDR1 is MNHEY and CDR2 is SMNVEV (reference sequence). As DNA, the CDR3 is TGTGCCAGCAGGTTACAGGGGGGCTACGAGCAGTACTTC. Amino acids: CASRLQGGYEQYF.

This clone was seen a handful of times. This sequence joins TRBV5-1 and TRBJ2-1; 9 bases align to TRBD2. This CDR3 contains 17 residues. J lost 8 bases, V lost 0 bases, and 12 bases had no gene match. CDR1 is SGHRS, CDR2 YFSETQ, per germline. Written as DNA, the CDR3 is TGCGCCAGCAGCTTGGGGGGGCGAGCGGGAGGACAGGATGAGCAGTTCTTC. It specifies CASSLGGRAGGQDEQFF.

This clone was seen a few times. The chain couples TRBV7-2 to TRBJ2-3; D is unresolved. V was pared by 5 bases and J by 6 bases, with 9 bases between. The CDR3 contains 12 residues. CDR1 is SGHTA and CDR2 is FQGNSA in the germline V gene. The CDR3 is CASSPLRDTQYF. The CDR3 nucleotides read TGTGCCAGCAGCCCCCTCAGGGATACGCAGTATTTT.

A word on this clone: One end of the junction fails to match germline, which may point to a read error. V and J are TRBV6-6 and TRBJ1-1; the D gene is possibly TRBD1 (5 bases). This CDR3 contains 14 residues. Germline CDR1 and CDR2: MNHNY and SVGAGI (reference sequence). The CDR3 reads CASVGIGANSEAFF. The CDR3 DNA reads TGTGCCAGCGTAGGAATTGGGGCCAACAGTGAAGCTTTCTTT.

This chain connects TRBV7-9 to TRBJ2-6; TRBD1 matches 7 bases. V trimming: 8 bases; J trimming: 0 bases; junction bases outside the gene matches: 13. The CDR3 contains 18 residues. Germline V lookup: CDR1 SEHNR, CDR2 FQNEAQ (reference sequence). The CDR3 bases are TGTGCCAGCGCCACTCCTAAGACAGGGTCCTCTGGGGCCAACGTCCTGACTTTC. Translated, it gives CASATPKTGSSGANVLTF.

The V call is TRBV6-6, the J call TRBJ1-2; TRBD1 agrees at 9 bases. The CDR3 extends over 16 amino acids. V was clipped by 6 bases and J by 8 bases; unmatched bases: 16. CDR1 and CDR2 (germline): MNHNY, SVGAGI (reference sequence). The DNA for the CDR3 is TGTGCCAGCAGACCGCCCGGGACAGGGACATTCTGGGGCTACACCTTC. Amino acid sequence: CASRPPGTGTFWGYTF.

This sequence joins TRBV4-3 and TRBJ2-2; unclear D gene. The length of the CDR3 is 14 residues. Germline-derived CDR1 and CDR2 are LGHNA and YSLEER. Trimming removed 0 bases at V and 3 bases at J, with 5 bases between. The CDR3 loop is CASSQDRHTGELFF. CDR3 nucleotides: TGCGCCAGCAGCCAAGATCGTCACACCGGGGAGCTGTTTTTT.

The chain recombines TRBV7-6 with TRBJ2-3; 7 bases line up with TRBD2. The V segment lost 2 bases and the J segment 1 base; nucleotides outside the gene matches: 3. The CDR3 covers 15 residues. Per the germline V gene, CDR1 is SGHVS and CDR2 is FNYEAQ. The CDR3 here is CASSLRGDGTDTQYF. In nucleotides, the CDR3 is TGTGCCAGCAGCTTACGGGGGGACGGCACAGATACGCAGTATTTT.

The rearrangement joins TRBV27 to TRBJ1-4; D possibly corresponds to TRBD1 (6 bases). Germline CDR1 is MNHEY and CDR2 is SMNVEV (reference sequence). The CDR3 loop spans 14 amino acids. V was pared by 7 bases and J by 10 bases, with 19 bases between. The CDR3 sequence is CASKSGTPAAKLFF. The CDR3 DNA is TGTGCCAGCAAGTCGGGGACACCAGCTGCAAAACTGTTTTTT.